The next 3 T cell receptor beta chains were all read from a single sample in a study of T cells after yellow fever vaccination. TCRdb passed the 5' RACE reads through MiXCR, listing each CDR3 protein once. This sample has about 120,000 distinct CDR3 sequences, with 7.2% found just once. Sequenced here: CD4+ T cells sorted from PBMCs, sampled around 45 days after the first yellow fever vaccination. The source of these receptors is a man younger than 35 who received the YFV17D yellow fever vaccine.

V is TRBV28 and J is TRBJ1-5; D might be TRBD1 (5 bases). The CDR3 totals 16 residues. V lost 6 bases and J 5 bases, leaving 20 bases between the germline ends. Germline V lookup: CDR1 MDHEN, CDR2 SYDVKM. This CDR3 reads CASSRPIRVRHQPQHF. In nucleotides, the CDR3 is TGTGCCAGCAGCCGCCCAATCAGGGTCCGACATCAGCCCCAGCATTTT.

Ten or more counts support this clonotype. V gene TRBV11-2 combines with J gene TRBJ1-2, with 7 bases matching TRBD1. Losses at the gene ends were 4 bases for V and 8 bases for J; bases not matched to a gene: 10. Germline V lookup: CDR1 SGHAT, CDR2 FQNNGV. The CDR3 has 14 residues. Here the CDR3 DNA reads TGTGCCAGCAGCTCGCTAACGGACAGGCCAGGCTACACCTTC. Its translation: CASSSLTDRPGYTF.

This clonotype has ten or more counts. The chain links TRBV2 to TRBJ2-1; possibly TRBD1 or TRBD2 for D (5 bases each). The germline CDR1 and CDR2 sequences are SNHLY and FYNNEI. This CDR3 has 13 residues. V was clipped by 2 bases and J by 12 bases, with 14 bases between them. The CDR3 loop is CASSEWETVGQFF. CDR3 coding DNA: TGTGCCAGCAGTGAATGGGAGACAGTGGGGCAGTTCTTC.